This T cell receptor (beta chain) was observed in a study of post-analysis software for immune sequencing data. Overall study context: Some patients lacked subtype; others had relapsing-remitting, secondary progressive or progressive-relapsing disease.

Notes on the study in general: There were five or six TRBV segments more frequent in patients than controls, and TRBV5-6, TRBV5-1 and TRBV20-1 were among them. Patients with multiple sclerosis recorded significantly lower normalized Chao1 diversity than controls, the study found.

The J segment lost 4 bases and the V segment lost 4 bases, leaving 7 bases of the junction unmatched. This CDR3 region has 15 residues. Germline values: CDR1 SGHRS, CDR2 YFSETQ. On this clonotype: Its cognate antigen is unknown.

TCR beta cDNA libraries had unique molecular identifiers. The T cell input of roughly 0.95 to 10 million gave hundreds of thousands of cDNA molecules. From the PCR reads, TCRdb called clonotypes with MiXCR, one entry per CDR3 protein. The data show about 190,000 distinct CDR3 sequences, 29% seen once. The source of this sequence is a girl under 18 with multiple sclerosis. The sample was blood. The chain carries TRBV5-1 and TRBJ2-1; 8 positions match TRBD2. The CDR3 sequence is CASSPAPGGYNEQFF. CDR3 DNA: TGCGCCAGCAGCCCTGCTCCGGGGGGGTACAATGAGCAGTTCTTC.